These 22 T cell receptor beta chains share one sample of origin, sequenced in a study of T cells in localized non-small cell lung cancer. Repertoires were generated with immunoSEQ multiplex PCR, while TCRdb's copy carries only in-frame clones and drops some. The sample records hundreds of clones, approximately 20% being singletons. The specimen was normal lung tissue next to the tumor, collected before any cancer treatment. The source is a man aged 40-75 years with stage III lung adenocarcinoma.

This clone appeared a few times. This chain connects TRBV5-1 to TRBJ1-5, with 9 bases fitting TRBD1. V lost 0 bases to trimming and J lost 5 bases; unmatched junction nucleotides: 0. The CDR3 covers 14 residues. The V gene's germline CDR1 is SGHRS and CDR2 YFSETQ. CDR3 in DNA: TGCGCCAGCAGCTTGGGACAGGGGGATCAGCCCCAGCATTTT. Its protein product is CASSLGQGDQPQHF. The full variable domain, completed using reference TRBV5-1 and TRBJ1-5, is KAGVTQTPRYLIKTRGQQVTLSCSPISGHRSVSWYQQTPGQGLQFLFEYFSETQRNKGNFPGRFSGRQFSNSRSEMNVSTLELGDSALYLCASSLGQGDQPQHFGDGTRLSIL.

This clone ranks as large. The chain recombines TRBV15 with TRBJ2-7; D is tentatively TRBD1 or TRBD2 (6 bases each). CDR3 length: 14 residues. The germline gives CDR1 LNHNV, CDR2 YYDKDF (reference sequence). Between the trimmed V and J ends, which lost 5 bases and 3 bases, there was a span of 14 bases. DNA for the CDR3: TGTGCCACCAGCGTGGAGGGGGTCGGCTACGAGCAGTACTTC. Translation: CATSVEGVGYEQYF.

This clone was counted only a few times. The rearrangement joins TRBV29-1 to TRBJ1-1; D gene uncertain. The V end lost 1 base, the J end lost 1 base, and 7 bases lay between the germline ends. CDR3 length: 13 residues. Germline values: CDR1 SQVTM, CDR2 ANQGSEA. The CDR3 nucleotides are TGCAGCGTTGAAGTTGTGAGGAACACTGAAGCTTTCTTT. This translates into CSVEVVRNTEAFF.

CDR3 sequence reads: CAWGRGSLGEQYF. CDR3 bases: TGTGCCTGGGGGAGGGGATCCCTGGGCGAGCAGTACTTC. The V gene is TRBV30, the J gene TRBJ2-7; 7 nucleotides align to TRBD2. V was pared by 5 bases and J by 6 bases, with 10 bases of the junction left unmatched. The CDR3 is made up of 13 amino acids. Germline V gene sequence: CDR1 GTSNPN, CDR2 SVGIG (reference sequence). Complete variable domain (other parts from reference TRBV30 and TRBJ2-7): SQTIHQWPATLVQPVGSPLSLECTVEGTSNPNLYWYRQAAGRGLQLLFYSVGIGQISSEVPQNLSASRPQDRQFILSSKKLLLSDSGFYLCAWGRGSLGEQYFGPGTRLTVT.

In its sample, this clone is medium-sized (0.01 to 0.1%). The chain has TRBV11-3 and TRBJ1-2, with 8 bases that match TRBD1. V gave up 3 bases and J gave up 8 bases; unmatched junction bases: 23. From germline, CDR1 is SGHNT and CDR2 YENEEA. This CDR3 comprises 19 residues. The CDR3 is CASSFRGGEPTGEALGYTF. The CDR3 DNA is TGTGCCAGCAGCTTTAGGGGAGGAGAACCGACAGGGGAGGCCCTAGGCTACACCTTC.

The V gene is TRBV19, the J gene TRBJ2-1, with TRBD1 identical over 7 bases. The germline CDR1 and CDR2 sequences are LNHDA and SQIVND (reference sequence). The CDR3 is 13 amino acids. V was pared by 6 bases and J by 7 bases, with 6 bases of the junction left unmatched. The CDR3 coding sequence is TGTGCCAGTAGCCACAGGGGTGGGAATGAGCAGTTCTTC. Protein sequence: CASSHRGGNEQFF.

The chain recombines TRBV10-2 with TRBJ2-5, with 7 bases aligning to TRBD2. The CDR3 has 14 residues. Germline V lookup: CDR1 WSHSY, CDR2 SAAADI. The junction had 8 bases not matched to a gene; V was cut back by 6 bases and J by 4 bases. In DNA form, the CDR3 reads TGCGCCAGCAGCCCCGGGGGGTCCGCAGAGACCCAGTACTTC. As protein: CASSPGGSAETQYF.

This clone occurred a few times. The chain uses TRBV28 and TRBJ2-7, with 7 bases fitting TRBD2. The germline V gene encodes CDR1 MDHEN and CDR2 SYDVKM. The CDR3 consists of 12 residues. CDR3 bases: TGTGCTGCAGCGGGGTTGTCCTACGAGCAGTACTTC. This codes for CAAAGLSYEQYF.

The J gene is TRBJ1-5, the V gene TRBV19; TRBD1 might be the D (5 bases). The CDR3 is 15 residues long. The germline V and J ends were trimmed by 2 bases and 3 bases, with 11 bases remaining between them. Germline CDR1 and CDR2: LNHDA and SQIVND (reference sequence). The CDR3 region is CASSISGRNNQPQHF. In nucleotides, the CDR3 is TGTGCCAGTAGTATATCGGGACGGAACAATCAGCCCCAGCATTTT.

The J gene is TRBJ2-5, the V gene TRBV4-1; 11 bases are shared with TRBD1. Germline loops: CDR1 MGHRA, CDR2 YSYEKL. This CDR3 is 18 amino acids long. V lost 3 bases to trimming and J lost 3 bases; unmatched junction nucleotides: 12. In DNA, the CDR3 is TGCGCCAGCAGCCACCCCCCGCTCCGGACAGGGGGCGAAGAGACCCAGTACTTC. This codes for CASSHPPLRTGGEETQYF.

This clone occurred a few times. CDR3 sequence (DNA): TGTGCCAGCATCGACTCCAGAGACTTTTACAATGAGCAGTTCTTC. Translation gives CASIDSRDFYNEQFF. The rearrangement links TRBV11-3 to TRBJ2-1, with D unclear. Germline V gene lookup returns CDR1 SGHNT and CDR2 YENEEA. The CDR3 runs to 15 residues. V lost 7 bases, J lost 4 bases, and 17 bases lay in between.

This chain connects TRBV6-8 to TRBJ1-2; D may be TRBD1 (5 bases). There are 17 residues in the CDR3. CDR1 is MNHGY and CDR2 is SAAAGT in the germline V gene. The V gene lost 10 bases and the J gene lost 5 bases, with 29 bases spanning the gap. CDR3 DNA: TGTGCCATCAGCCAGAGTCCCCAGGGTGGAGGGACTTATGGCTACACCTTC. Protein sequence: CAISQSPQGGGTYGYTF.

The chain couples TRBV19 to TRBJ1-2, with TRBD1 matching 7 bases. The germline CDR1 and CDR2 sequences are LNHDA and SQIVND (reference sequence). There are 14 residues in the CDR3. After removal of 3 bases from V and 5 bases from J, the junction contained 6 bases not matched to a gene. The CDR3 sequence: CASSMNRGLYGYTF. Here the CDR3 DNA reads TGTGCCAGTAGTATGAACAGGGGACTATATGGCTACACCTTC.

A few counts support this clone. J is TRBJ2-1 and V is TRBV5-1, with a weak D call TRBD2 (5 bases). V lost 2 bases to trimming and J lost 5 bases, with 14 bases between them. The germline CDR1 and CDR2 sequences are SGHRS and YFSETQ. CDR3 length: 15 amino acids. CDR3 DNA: TGCGCCAGCAGCTTTCTATCCAGCGGTCACAATGAGCAGTTCTTC. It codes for CASSFLSSGHNEQFF.

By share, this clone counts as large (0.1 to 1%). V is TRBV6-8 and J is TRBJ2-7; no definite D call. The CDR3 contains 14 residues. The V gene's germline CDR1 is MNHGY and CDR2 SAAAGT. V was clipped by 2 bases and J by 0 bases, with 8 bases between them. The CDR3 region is CASSYEPTSYEQYF. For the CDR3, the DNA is TGTGCCAGCAGTTACGAGCCAACCTCCTACGAGCAGTACTTC.

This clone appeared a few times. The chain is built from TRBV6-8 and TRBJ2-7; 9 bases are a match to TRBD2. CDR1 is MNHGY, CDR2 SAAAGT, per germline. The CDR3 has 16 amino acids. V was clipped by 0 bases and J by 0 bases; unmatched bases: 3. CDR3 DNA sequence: TGTGCCAGCAGTTACTCGACTAGCGGTAACTCCTACGAGCAGTACTTC. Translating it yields CASSYSTSGNSYEQYF.

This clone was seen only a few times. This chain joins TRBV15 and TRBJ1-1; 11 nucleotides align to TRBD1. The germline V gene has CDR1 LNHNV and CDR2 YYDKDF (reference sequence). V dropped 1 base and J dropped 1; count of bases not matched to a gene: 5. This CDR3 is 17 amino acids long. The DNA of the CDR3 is TGTGCCACCAGCAGAGGAGGGACAGGGGGGTCGAACACTGAAGCTTTCTTT. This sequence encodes CATSRGGTGGSNTEAFF. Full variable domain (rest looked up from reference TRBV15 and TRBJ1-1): DAMVIQNPRYQVTQFGKPVTLSCSQTLNHNVMYWYQQKSSQAPKLLFHYYDKDFNNEADTPDNFQSRRPNTSFCFLDIRSPGLGDTAMYLCATSRGGTGGSNTEAFFGQGTRLTVV.

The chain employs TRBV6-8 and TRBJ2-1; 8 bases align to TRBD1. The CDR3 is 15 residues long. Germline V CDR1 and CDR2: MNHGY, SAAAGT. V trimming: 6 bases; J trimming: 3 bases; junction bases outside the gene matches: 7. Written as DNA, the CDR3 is TGTGCCAGCAGCAAAACCGGGACAGGCTACAATGAGCAGTTCTTC. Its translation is CASSKTGTGYNEQFF.

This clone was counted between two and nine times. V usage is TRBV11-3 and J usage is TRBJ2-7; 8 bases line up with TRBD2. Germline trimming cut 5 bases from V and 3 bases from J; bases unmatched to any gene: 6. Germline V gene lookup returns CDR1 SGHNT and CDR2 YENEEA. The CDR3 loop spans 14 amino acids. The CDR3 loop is CASSTGLEGYEQYF. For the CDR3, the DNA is TGTGCCAGCAGCACGGGACTAGAGGGCTACGAGCAGTACTTC.

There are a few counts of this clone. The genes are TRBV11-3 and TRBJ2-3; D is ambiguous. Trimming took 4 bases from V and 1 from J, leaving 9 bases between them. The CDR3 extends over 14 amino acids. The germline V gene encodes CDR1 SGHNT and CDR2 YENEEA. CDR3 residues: CASSWGKGTDTQYF. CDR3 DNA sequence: TGTGCCAGCAGCTGGGGAAAAGGCACAGATACGCAGTATTTT.

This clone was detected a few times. This chain's CDR3 is CASRKQTGAYNEQFF. The CDR3 region has the DNA TGTGCCAGCAGGAAACAGACAGGGGCCTACAATGAGCAGTTCTTC. The rearrangement uses TRBV6-8 and TRBJ2-1, with TRBD1 matching over 8 bases. CDR3 length: 15 amino acids. V shed 6 bases and J 2 bases; nucleotides not matched to a gene: 6. Per the germline V gene, CDR1 is MNHGY and CDR2 is SAAAGT.

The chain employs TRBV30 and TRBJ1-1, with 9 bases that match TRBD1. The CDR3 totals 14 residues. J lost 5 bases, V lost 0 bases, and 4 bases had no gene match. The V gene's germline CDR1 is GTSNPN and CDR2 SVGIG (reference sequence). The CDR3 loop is CAWSVGTGRTEAFF. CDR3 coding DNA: TGTGCCTGGAGTGTCGGGACAGGGCGGACTGAAGCTTTCTTT.